One and the same sample provided the 13 T cell receptor beta chains below, sequenced in a study of human T cells and chemical hapten exposure. Documented time point: patch test 2, 6 weeks after DPC sensitization. Sample treatment: therapeutic diphenylcyclopropenone sensitization with weekly scalp DPC. TCRdb processed the RACE reads anew with MiXCR; each CDR3 protein has one entry. The sample yields 330,000 or so distinct CDR3 sequences, around 6% seen once. The sequencing here drew on whole blood, taken in connection with sensitization to the hapten diphenylcyclopropenone (DPC). The receptors were gathered from a woman aged 18 to 35 with alopecia areata. Some clones in this sample may be carry-over from other donors' samples.

The CDR3 loop is CASSQDGTEYNEQFF. The CDR3 nucleotides are TGCGCCAGCAGCCAAGACGGGACAGAATACAATGAGCAGTTCTTC. J is TRBJ2-1 and V is TRBV4-3; 7 positions agree with TRBD1. The CDR3 contains 15 residues. Looked up from germline, CDR1 is LGHNA and CDR2 is YSLEER. V gave up 0 bases and J gave up 4 bases; unmatched junction bases: 3.

This clonotype was seen only a few times. This rearrangement joins TRBV11-1 to TRBJ2-1; 8 bases are a match to TRBD1. The junction had 8 bases not matched to a gene; V was cut back by 7 bases and J by 3 bases. This CDR3 contains 15 residues. Germline-derived CDR1 and CDR2 are SGHAT and FQDESV (reference sequence). The CDR3 bases are TGTGCCAGCAATAGGTACAGGGGGGACTACAATGAGCAGTTCTTC. This translates into CASNRYRGDYNEQFF.

In its sample, this clonotype was seen many times. The genes are TRBV2 and TRBJ2-1; maybe TRBD2 (6 bases). This CDR3 spans 13 amino acids. Germline V gene sequence: CDR1 SNHLY, CDR2 FYNNEI. The CDR3 nucleotides are TGTACAACGGAGGGTTTCTCCTACAATGAGCAGTTCTTC. As protein: CTTEGFSYNEQFF. Together with reference TRBV2 and TRBJ2-1, the CDR3 gives the full variable domain: EPEVTQTPSHQVTQMGQEVILRCVPISNHLYFYWYRQILGQKVEFLVSFYNNEISEKSEIFDDQFSVERPDGSNFTLKIRSTKLEDSAMYFCTTEGFSYNEQFFGPGTRLTVL.

This clonotype was observed many times. V and J are TRBV21-1 and TRBJ2-7; the table's D call TRBD2 went unverified against the DNA. TRBV21-1 is shown as a pseudogene. CDR3 length: 14 residues. CDR3 DNA sequence: TGTGCCAGCAGCAAGAGAGGGCAGGGTTACGAGCAGTACTTC. Amino acids: CASSKRGQGYEQYF.

This clonotype appeared a few times. The chain uses TRBV4-2 and TRBJ2-1, with a weak D call TRBD1 (5 bases). This CDR3 region has 15 residues. Trimming shortened V by 1 base and J by 1 base, and 8 bases separated the two germline ends. Germline-derived CDR1 and CDR2 are LGHNA and YNFKEQ. This chain's CDR3 is CASSQVPGSYNEQFF. CDR3 in DNA: TGTGCCAGCAGCCAAGTTCCAGGGTCCTACAATGAGCAGTTCTTC.

V and J are TRBV29-1 and TRBJ2-1, with 9 bases that match TRBD1. The CDR3 runs 11 residues. Germline CDR1 reads SQVTM; CDR2 reads ANQGSEA. Trimming took 0 bases from V and 16 from J; bases not matched to a gene: 4. DNA of the CDR3: TGCAGCGTTGAAGAAGGGGACAGGGTTTTCTTC. This codes for CSVEEGDRVFF.

The chain recombines TRBV20-1 with TRBJ2-7; 7 nucleotides match TRBD2. Germline V gene lookup returns CDR1 DFQATT and CDR2 SNEGSKA (reference sequence). Trimming took 6 bases from V and 6 from J; bases not matched to a gene: 14. The CDR3 extends over 14 amino acids. As DNA, the CDR3 is TGCAGTGCCCGGGATGTAGCGGGCCCCTGCGAGCAGTACTTC. Amino acids: CSARDVAGPCEQYF.

The V gene is TRBV27, the J gene TRBJ2-5, with 7 positions matching TRBD2. CDR1 MNHEY and CDR2 SMNVEV come from the germline V gene (reference sequence). The length of the CDR3 is 14 residues. Germline trimming cut 3 bases from V and 5 bases from J; bases unmatched to any gene: 6. The CDR3 DNA reads TGTGCCAGCAGTTTGCGGGGGACTACTGAGACCCAGTACTTC. Residues: CASSLRGTTETQYF.

The chain is built from TRBV28 and TRBJ2-5; D is unresolved. Germline-derived CDR1 and CDR2 are MDHEN and SYDVKM. There are 11 residues in the CDR3. The V and J ends lost 4 bases and 7 bases respectively, with 7 bases between them. In DNA form, the CDR3 reads TGTGCCAGCAGTTCGGACGGGACCCAGTACTTC. This translates into CASSSDGTQYF.

The V gene is TRBV7-9, the J gene TRBJ2-7; TRBD2 matches at 7 bases. The length of the CDR3 is 16 residues. The germline gives CDR1 SEHNR, CDR2 FQNEAQ (reference sequence). The J segment lost 7 bases and the V segment lost 5 bases, leaving 17 bases of the junction unmatched. CDR3: CASSRGGFSPAGEQYF. In DNA, the CDR3 is TGTGCCAGCAGCCGAGGTGGGTTTTCCCCAGCGGGGGAGCAGTACTTC. The entire variable domain, with the rest obtained from reference TRBV7-9 and TRBJ2-7, is as follows: DTGVSQNPRHKITKRGQNVTFRCDPISEHNRLYWYRQTLGQGPEFLTYFQNEAQLEKSRLLSDRFSAERPKGSFSTLEIQRTEQGDSAMYLCASSRGGFSPAGEQYFGPGTRLTVT.

The chain joins TRBV7-2 to TRBJ2-6; no clear D gene. V lost 3 bases to trimming and J lost 2 bases, with 17 bases between them. This CDR3 is 18 amino acids long. CDR1 and CDR2 from the germline V gene are SGHTA and FQGNSA. CDR3 sequence reads: CASSFSAWASTGANVLTF. The CDR3 region has the DNA TGTGCCAGCAGCTTTTCCGCCTGGGCCTCTACTGGGGCCAACGTCCTGACTTTC.

This clonotype was observed a handful of times. The chain combines TRBV20-1 with TRBJ2-1; D is tentatively TRBD1 or TRBD2 (5 bases each). The germline CDR1 and CDR2 sequences are DFQATT and SNEGSKA (reference sequence). Trimming took 6 bases from V and 8 from J, leaving 14 bases between them. This CDR3 is 12 amino acids long. CDR3: CSARGGWDEQFF. The CDR3 nucleotides are TGCAGTGCCCGGGGCGGTTGGGATGAGCAGTTCTTC.

This clonotype was seen repeatedly, ten times or more. This sequence joins TRBV24-1 and TRBJ1-5; D uncertain. Trimming took 5 bases from V and 8 from J, leaving 9 bases between them. CDR1 and CDR2 (germline): KGHDR, SFDVKD. The CDR3 extends over 12 amino acids. CDR3 DNA: TGTGCCACCAGTGGGGAGACGGAGCCCCAGCATTTT. Its protein product is CATSGETEPQHF.